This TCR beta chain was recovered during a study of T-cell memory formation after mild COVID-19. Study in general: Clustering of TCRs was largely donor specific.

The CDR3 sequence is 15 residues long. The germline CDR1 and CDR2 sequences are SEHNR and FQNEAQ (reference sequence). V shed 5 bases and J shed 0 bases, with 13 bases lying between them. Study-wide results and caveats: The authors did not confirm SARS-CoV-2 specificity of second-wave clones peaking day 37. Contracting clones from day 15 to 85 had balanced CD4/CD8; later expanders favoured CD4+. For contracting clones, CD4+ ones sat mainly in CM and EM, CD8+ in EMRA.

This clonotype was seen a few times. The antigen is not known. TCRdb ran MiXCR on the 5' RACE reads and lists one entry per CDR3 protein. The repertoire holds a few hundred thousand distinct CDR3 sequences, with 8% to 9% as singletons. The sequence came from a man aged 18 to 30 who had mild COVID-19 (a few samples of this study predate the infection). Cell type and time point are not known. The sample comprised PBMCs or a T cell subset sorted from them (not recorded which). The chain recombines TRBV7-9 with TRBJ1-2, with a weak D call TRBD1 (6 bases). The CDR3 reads CASSPLTGTNYGYTF. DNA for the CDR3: TGTGCCAGCAGCCCCCTAACAGGGACTAACTATGGCTACACCTTC.